This TCR beta chain originates from a study of T cell changes during pregnancy in multiple sclerosis. This table comes from immunoSEQ multiplex PCR, and its TCRdb copy is limited to in-frame clones, with some not included. The data show tens of thousands of clones, 88% seen once. Sequenced here: CD4+ T cells from peripheral blood mononuclear cells, sampled before pregnancy. This sequence was found in a female donor with multiple sclerosis, enrolled in a pregnancy study.

In DNA form, the CDR3 reads TGTGCCAGCAGTGATAGTGGCGCAGGATCAGCGGGAGGCTACACCTTC. Encoded protein: CASSDSGAGSAGGYTF. The chain uses TRBV2 and TRBJ1-2; the D is unclear. The V end was cut by 3 bases, the J end by 8 bases, with 22 bases between. Germline V gene lookup returns CDR1 SNHLY and CDR2 FYNNEI. This CDR3 has 16 amino acids.